One sample yielded the 23 T cell receptor beta chains listed below, sequenced in a study of radiotherapy plus CTLA-4 blockade in lung cancer (dated by TCRdb to 2016 to 2019). The library was prepared using the immunoSEQ multiplex PCR assay. TCRdb stores this immuneACCESS table with in-frame sequences only. Part of the clones is absent; in the studies checked, under half of the shortfall reflects unresolved V genes, and no reason is known for the rest. The sample table records roughly 75,000 clones; less than 85% of these occur just once. The ten most abundant clones make up about 0.79% of the sample. The sample consisted of peripheral blood, taken from a patient treated with radiotherapy plus ipilimumab. These receptors all stem from a human donor with non-small cell lung cancer who had stable disease on radiotherapy plus ipilimumab.

The J gene is TRBJ2-1, the V gene TRBV11-2; D may be TRBD2 (5 bases). Germline V gene data show CDR1 as SGHAT and CDR2 as FQNNGV. This CDR3 region has 15 residues. The V end lost 2 bases, the J end lost 0 bases, and 8 bases lay between the germline ends. In DNA, the CDR3 is TGTGCCAGCAGCTTAACTAGGAGCTCCTACAATGAGCAGTTCTTC. Protein: CASSLTRSSYNEQFF. Full variable domain (remainder filled in from reference TRBV11-2 and TRBJ2-1): EAGVAQSPRYKIIEKRQSVAFWCNPISGHATLYWYQQILGQGPKLLIQFQNNGVVDDSQLPKDRFSAERLKGVDSTLKIQPAKLEDSAVYLCASSLTRSSYNEQFFGPGTRLTVL.

The rearrangement joins TRBV2 to TRBJ1-2, with D maybe TRBD1 (5 bases). V was shortened by 9 bases and J by 4 bases, with 21 bases between the two germline ends. The CDR3 is 15 residues long. Per the germline V gene, CDR1 is SNHLY and CDR2 is FYNNEI. The chain's CDR3 is CASLATGDALYGYTF. Written as DNA, the CDR3 is TGTGCCAGTCTAGCTACAGGCGATGCTCTCTATGGCTACACCTTC.

The rearrangement links TRBV27 to TRBJ2-7; D is possibly TRBD2 (5 bases). This CDR3 is 15 amino acids long. Germline CDR1 and CDR2: MNHEY and SMNVEV (reference sequence). Trimming took 6 bases from V and 1 from J, leaving 16 bases between them. As DNA, the CDR3 is TGTGCCAGCAGCCCCGGGAACTGGGGTTCCTACGAGCAGTACTTC. Amino acids: CASSPGNWGSYEQYF.

This clone was found once. This sequence joins TRBV5-5 and TRBJ2-5; D may be TRBD2 (6 bases). Germline assignment: CDR1 SGHKS and CDR2 YYEKEE (reference sequence). The CDR3 runs to 14 residues. Trimming left V 7 bases short and J 4 bases short, with 17 bases between. The CDR3 coding sequence is TGTGCCAGCGCGACATTTTCCGGGGGAGAGACCCAGTACTTC. Amino acids: CASATFSGGETQYF.

The chain combines TRBV4-1 with TRBJ2-7; D may be TRBD1 or TRBD2 (5 bases each). V was shortened by 5 bases and J by 2 bases, with 13 bases between the two germline ends. Germline CDR1 MGHRA, CDR2 YSYEKL. The CDR3 runs to 14 residues. The CDR3 region is CASSYDRGPYEQYF. For the CDR3, the DNA is TGCGCCAGCAGCTACGACCGGGGACCCTACGAGCAGTACTTC.

V and J are TRBV7-2 and TRBJ2-1; TRBD1 is a possible D gene (6 bases). This CDR3 is 14 amino acids long. The germline V gene encodes CDR1 SGHTA and CDR2 FQGNSA. V was clipped by 2 bases and J by 7 bases, with 12 bases between them. The CDR3 region has the DNA TGTGCCAGCAGCTTAACAGGGTTGAATAATGAGCAGTTCTTC. Its protein product is CASSLTGLNNEQFF. Full variable domain (outside the CDR3, taken from reference TRBV7-2 and TRBJ2-1): GAGVSQSPSNKVTEKGKDVELRCDPISGHTALYWYRQSLGQGLEFLIYFQGNSAPDKSGLPSDRFSAERTGGSVSTLTIQRTQQEDSAVYLCASSLTGLNNEQFFGPGTRLTVL.

The chain uses TRBV6-4 and TRBJ2-3; 13 bases are a match to TRBD2. CDR3 length: 16 residues. Germline V gene sequence: CDR1 MRHNA, CDR2 SNTAGT. V was pared by 4 bases and J by 4 bases, with 5 bases of the junction left unmatched. The CDR3 nucleotides are TGTGCCAGCAGTGGGACTAGCGGGGGATCCCCAGATACGCAGTATTTT. Protein product: CASSGTSGGSPDTQYF.

This sequence joins TRBV19 and TRBJ1-5; D perhaps matches TRBD1 (5 bases). CDR3 length: 13 residues. The ends were cut back, 4 bases at V and 6 bases at J, with 10 bases in the middle. CDR1 is LNHDA, CDR2 SQIVND, per germline (reference sequence). In DNA, the CDR3 is TGTGCCAGTAGTAGCCAGGGCGGTCAGCCCCAGCATTTT. Protein product: CASSSQGGQPQHF.

The chain combines TRBV9 with TRBJ2-7; 13 nucleotides match TRBD2. CDR1 is SGDLS and CDR2 is YYNGEE in the germline V gene. The CDR3 runs to 15 residues. Trimming cost V 2 bases and J 4 bases; bases outside gene matches: 3. The CDR3 region has the DNA TGTGCCAGCAGCGTGGGGACTAGCGGGAATTACGAGCAGTACTTC. Its translation: CASSVGTSGNYEQYF.

This clone appeared a single time. V is TRBV5-4 and J is TRBJ1-4, with a possible D match to TRBD1 (6 bases). Germline lookup yields CDR1 SGHNT and CDR2 YYREEE (reference sequence). CDR3 length: 17 residues. Trimming pared 5 bases from V and 0 bases from J, leaving 17 bases between. The CDR3 region has the DNA TGTGCCAGCAGACCGGTACAGGGAGGTTCAACTAATGAAAAACTGTTTTTT. This encodes CASRPVQGGSTNEKLFF. Looking up the rest from reference TRBV5-4 and TRBJ1-4 gives the full variable domain: ETGVTQSPTHLIKTRGQQVTLRCSSQSGHNTVSWYQQALGQGPQFIFQYYREEENGRGNFPPRFSGLQFPNYSSELNVNALELDDSALYLCASRPVQGGSTNEKLFFGSGTQLSVL.

The CDR3, as DNA: TGCAGCGTTGAAGCTTCCGGGACAGGGGTGGGCTATGGCTACACCTTC. This gives the protein CSVEASGTGVGYGYTF. The V call is TRBV29-1, the J call TRBJ1-2, with TRBD1 identical over 10 bases. From germline, CDR1 is SQVTM and CDR2 ANQGSEA. The trim removed 1 base at V and 4 bases at J, leaving 9 bases unmatched. The CDR3 contains 16 residues.

J is TRBJ1-5 and V is TRBV6-1; D not certain. The CDR3 has 14 residues. Trimming left V 5 bases short and J 2 bases short, with 10 bases between. Germline CDR1 reads MNHNS; CDR2 reads SASEGT. CDR3 sequence (DNA): TGTGCCAGCAGTAGCAGCGCGGGCAATCAGCCCCAGCATTTT. Protein product: CASSSSAGNQPQHF.

The rearrangement uses TRBV6-1 and TRBJ2-4, with TRBD1 as a possible D gene (6 bases). This CDR3 comprises 13 residues. Looked up from germline, CDR1 is MNHNS and CDR2 is SASEGT. Trimming left V 7 bases short and J 10 bases short, with 17 bases between. CDR3 in DNA: TGTGCCAGCACTCCCCCCGGGACACTAATTCAGTACTTC. Translated, it gives CASTPPGTLIQYF.

The chain recombines TRBV9 with TRBJ2-1, with D possibly being TRBD2 (5 bases). Trimming left V 2 bases short and J 7 bases short, with 19 bases between. This CDR3 contains 16 residues. Germline lookup yields CDR1 SGDLS and CDR2 YYNGEE. The CDR3 sequence is CASSVEAYPTGNEQFF. In DNA, the CDR3 is TGTGCCAGCAGCGTGGAGGCTTATCCCACCGGAAATGAGCAGTTCTTC.

The J gene is TRBJ1-6, the V gene TRBV19, with 8 bases fitting TRBD1. From germline, CDR1 is LNHDA and CDR2 SQIVND (reference sequence). CDR3 length equals 14 residues. After removal of 2 bases from V and 7 bases from J, the junction contained 1 base not matched to a gene. CDR3 sequence: CASSIQGANSPLHF. Written as DNA, the CDR3 is TGTGCCAGTAGTATACAGGGGGCAAATTCACCCCTCCACTTT.

A single count supports this clone. J is TRBJ1-2 and V is TRBV15; TRBD1 might be the D (5 bases). Germline V lookup: CDR1 LNHNV, CDR2 YYDKDF (reference sequence). The V end lost 0 bases, the J end lost 8 bases, and 19 bases lay between the germline ends. The CDR3 has 16 residues. CDR3 residues: CATSRDLARAEYGYTF. CDR3 DNA sequence: TGTGCCACCAGCAGAGATCTGGCCAGGGCGGAATACGGCTACACCTTC.

This clone was counted a few times. J is TRBJ2-3 and V is TRBV7-6; D ambiguous. Trimming stripped 8 bases from V and 1 base from J, with 1 base between. The CDR3 loop spans 10 amino acids. The germline gives CDR1 SGHVS, CDR2 FNYEAQ. The DNA of the CDR3 is TGTGCCAGCGGCACAGATACGCAGTATTTT. Residues: CASGTDTQYF.

This clone was seen a single time. This rearrangement joins TRBV28 to TRBJ2-4, with TRBD1 matching over 11 bases. After removal of 3 bases from V and 5 bases from J, the junction contained 0 bases not matched to a gene. The CDR3 loop spans 14 amino acids. Germline V lookup: CDR1 MDHEN, CDR2 SYDVKM. The CDR3, as DNA: TGTGCCAGCAGTTTGGACAGGGGGCAAAACATTCAGTACTTC. Translated, it gives CASSLDRGQNIQYF. Combining the CDR3 with reference TRBV28 and TRBJ2-4 gives the whole variable domain DVKVTQSSRYLVKRTGEKVFLECVQDMDHENMFWYRQDPGLGLRLIYFSYDVKMKEKGDIPEGYSVSREKKERFSLILESASTNQTSMYLCASSLDRGQNIQYFGAGTRLSVL.

The chain has TRBV7-7 and TRBJ2-2, with a possible D match to TRBD1 (5 bases). Germline lookup yields CDR1 SSHAT and CDR2 FNYEAQ (reference sequence). The CDR3 loop spans 16 amino acids. The V and J ends lost 0 bases and 4 bases respectively, with 12 bases between them. The CDR3 nucleotides are TGTGCCAGCAGCTTAGCCCAGGGCATGACCACCGGGGAGCTGTTTTTT. Its translation: CASSLAQGMTTGELFF.

The rearrangement uses TRBV19 and TRBJ1-5; the D gene is possibly TRBD1 (6 bases). Germline V lookup: CDR1 LNHDA, CDR2 SQIVND (reference sequence). This CDR3 spans 16 amino acids. V was pared by 6 bases and J by 3 bases, with 18 bases between. The CDR3 DNA reads as TGTGCCAGTAGCGCGCAGGGACAACGTCTCAATCAGCCCCAGCATTTT. Translated: CASSAQGQRLNQPQHF.

The genes are TRBV6-5 and TRBJ1-2, with TRBD1 matching over 10 bases. V trimming: 5 bases; J trimming: 11 bases; junction bases outside the gene matches: 5. This CDR3 contains 12 residues. From germline, CDR1 is MNHEY and CDR2 SVGAGI. CDR3 protein: CASSRQGAGYTF. As DNA, the CDR3 is TGTGCCAGCAGTCGACAGGGGGCAGGTTACACCTTC.

Written as DNA, the CDR3 is TGTGCCAGCGGGGATTTTCGAGGTACTGAAGCTTTCTTT. This sequence encodes CASGDFRGTEAFF. The chain recombines TRBV28 with TRBJ1-1; D unresolved. Trimming shortened V by 8 bases and J by 5 bases, and 15 bases separated the two germline ends. CDR3 length: 13 amino acids. Germline V gene data show CDR1 as MDHEN and CDR2 as SYDVKM.

The chain couples TRBV28 to TRBJ1-1; D is ambiguous. The germline V gene encodes CDR1 MDHEN and CDR2 SYDVKM. V gave up 6 bases and J gave up 2 bases, with 16 bases separating them. CDR3 size: 15 residues. The CDR3 region is CASRAADGLNTEAFF. In nucleotides, the CDR3 is TGTGCCAGCAGAGCGGCGGACGGCTTAAACACTGAAGCTTTCTTT.